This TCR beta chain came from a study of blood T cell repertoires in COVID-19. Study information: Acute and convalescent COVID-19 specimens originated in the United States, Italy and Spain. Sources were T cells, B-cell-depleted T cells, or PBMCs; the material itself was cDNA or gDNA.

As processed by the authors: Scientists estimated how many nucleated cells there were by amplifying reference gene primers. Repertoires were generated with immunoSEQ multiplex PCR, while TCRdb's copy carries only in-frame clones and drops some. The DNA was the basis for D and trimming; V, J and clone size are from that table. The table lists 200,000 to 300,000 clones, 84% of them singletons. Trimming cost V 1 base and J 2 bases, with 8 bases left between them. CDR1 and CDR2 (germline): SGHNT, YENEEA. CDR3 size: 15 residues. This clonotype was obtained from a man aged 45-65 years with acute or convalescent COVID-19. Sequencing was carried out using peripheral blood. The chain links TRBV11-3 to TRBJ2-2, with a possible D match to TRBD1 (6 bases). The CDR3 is CASSLARGNTGELFF. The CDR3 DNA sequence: TGTGCCAGCAGCTTAGCCAGGGGAAACACCGGGGAGCTGTTTTTT.